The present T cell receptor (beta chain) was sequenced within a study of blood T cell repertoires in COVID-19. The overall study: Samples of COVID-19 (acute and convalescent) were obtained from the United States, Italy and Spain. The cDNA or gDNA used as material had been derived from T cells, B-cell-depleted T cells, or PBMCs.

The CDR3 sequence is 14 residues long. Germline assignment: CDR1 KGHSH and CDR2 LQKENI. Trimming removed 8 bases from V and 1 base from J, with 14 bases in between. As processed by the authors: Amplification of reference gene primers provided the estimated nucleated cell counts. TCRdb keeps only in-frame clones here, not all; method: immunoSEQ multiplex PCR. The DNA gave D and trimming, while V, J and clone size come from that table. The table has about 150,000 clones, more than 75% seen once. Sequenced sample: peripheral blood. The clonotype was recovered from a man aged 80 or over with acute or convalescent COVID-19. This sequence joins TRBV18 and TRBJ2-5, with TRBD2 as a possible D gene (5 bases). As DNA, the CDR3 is TGTGCCAGCCGACACGGGCTAGCCCAAGAGACCCAGTACTTC. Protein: CASRHGLAQETQYF.